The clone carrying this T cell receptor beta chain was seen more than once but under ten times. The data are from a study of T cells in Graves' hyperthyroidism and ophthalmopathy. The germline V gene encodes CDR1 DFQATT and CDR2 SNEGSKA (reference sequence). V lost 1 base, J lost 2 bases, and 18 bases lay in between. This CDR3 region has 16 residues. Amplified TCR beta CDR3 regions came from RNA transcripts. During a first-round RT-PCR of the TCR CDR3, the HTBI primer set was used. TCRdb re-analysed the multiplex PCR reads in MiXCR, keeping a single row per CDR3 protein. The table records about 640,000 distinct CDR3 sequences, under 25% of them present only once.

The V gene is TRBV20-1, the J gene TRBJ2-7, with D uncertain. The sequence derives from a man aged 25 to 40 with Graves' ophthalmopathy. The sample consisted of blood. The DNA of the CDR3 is TGCAGTGCTAGAGGCGAGACCGGTGGGAAAACCTACGAGCAGTACTTC. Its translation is CSARGETGGKTYEQYF.